Listed below are T cell receptor beta chains from one sample, sequenced in a study of T cell changes during pregnancy in multiple sclerosis. TCRdb's copy holds only in-frame clones and misses some; the assay was immunoSEQ multiplex PCR. The profile shows 85,000 to 130,000 clones, around nine tenths of them singletons. The material was peripheral blood, obtained in the second trimester of pregnancy. The source of these receptors is a female donor with multiple sclerosis, enrolled in a pregnancy study. Each CDR3 is given with its conserved first and last residue. Fields, in order: J gene, V gene, D gene, clone size, CDR3 DNA, CDR3 protein. A D gene is named only where the DNA matches it firmly. Clone size is given for some rows only: seen once, a few or many times, or a class if the clone is expanded.

TRBJ1-1,TRBV30,.,.,TGTGCCTGGAGTGTACGACTGCTCGAAGCTTTCTTT,CAWSVRLLEAFF
TRBJ2-7,TRBV1,.,once,TGCACCAGCACCCCCCCCCTGAGCGGGGGGCACTACGAGCAGTACTTC,CTSTPPLSGGHYEQYF
TRBJ2-3,TRBV10-3,TRBD2,.,TGTGCCATCAATTTGCGGGGGAGCACAGATACGCAGTATTTT,CAINLRGSTDTQYF
TRBJ1-2,TRBV11-2,.,once,TGTGCCAGCAGCTTAAGGCTAGGAGAGGGAGGCTACACCTTC,CASSLRLGEGGYTF
TRBJ1-5,TRBV10-3,TRBD1,.,TGTGCCACCGGGACAGGGCCCCAGCCCCAGCATTTT,CATGTGPQPQHF
TRBJ2-4,TRBV4-2,.,.,TGTGCCAGCAGCCAAACGCGGGTGTGGACCAAAAACATTCAGTACTTC,CASSQTRVWTKNIQYF
TRBJ2-6,TRBV6-4,TRBD1,.,TGTGCCAGCAGTGCGGACAGGGGGCCTGGGGCCAACGTCCTGACTTTC,CASSADRGPGANVLTF
TRBJ2-1,TRBV6-6,TRBD2,once,TGTGCCAGCTCGGAACAGGGACTAGCGATGGATGAGCAGTTCTTC,CASSEQGLAMDEQFF
TRBJ1-2,TRBV5-4,TRBD1,.,TGTGCCAGCAGCCCCGGGACAGGGTGGGACTATGGCTACACCTTC,CASSPGTGWDYGYTF
TRBJ2-7,TRBV27,.,.,TGTGCCAGCAGATTGGGGGCAGGGACCTACGAGCAGTACTTC,CASRLGAGTYEQYF
TRBJ1-1,TRBV28,.,few,TGTGCCAGCAGTTCCATTGACAGGCCTGAAGCTTTCTTT,CASSSIDRPEAFF
TRBJ2-7,TRBV6-6,TRBD1,.,TGTGCCAGCAGTCTTCGGGACAGGGTAGAGCAGTACTTC,CASSLRDRVEQYF
TRBJ1-1,TRBV5-1,.,.,TGCGCCAGCAGCTTGGAGCAGGGTCACACTGAAGCTTTCTTT,CASSLEQGHTEAFF
TRBJ1-5,TRBV6-1,TRBD1,.,TGTGCCAGCAGTCCGGCACAGGGGGATCAGCCCCAGCATTTT,CASSPAQGDQPQHF
TRBJ2-7,TRBV5-1,TRBD2,.,TGCGCCAGCAGCTCAGCGGGAGGGCCATTCTACGAGCAGTACTTC,CASSSAGGPFYEQYF
TRBJ2-7,TRBV27,.,.,TGTGCCAGCAGCGGTACCATACCCCCCTCCTACGAGCAGTACTTC,CASSGTIPPSYEQYF
TRBJ1-4,TRBV28,.,.,TGTGCCAGCAGCCGACCCGGGGGGAATGAAAAACTGTTTTTT,CASSRPGGNEKLFF
TRBJ2-7,TRBV7-9,.,.,TGTGCCAGCAGCACCAAAGAGGGAGACCCCTACGAGCAGTACTTC,CASSTKEGDPYEQYF